This is a list of T cell receptor beta chains from one sample in a study of blood T cell repertoires in COVID-19. The repertoire was sequenced with immunoSEQ multiplex PCR; TCRdb's copy has only in-frame clones and lacks some. The table lists more than 90,000 clones, about 70% of them singletons. The specimen sequenced was peripheral blood. Receptors originate from an older woman in a cohort sampled during active or convalescent COVID-19. The CDR3 runs from the conserved cysteine through the conserved F or W. The D gene is left open where the match is weak. Clone size, where shown, is once, few, many, or a class for clones that have expanded.

d_call,j_call,v_call,clone_size,cdr3_nt,cdr3_aa
.,TRBJ2-7,TRBV27,.,TGTGCCAGCAGTTTCAGGGGAACCTACGAGCAGTACTTC,CASSFRGTYEQYF
TRBD1,TRBJ2-5,TRBV29-1,.,TGCAGCGTTCGAGGACAGGTCCAAGAGACCCAGTACTTC,CSVRGQVQETQYF
.,TRBJ2-3,TRBV18,.,TGTGCCAGCTCACCACGGGGCGGAAATACAGATACGCAGTATTTT,CASSPRGGNTDTQYF
TRBD1,TRBJ2-3,TRBV6-4,few,TGTGCCAGCAGCGCCGACAGGGGAGATACGCAGTATTTT,CASSADRGDTQYF
.,TRBJ1-5,TRBV5-4,few,TGTGCCAGCAGCCCCGGAGTCAATCAGCCCCAGCATTTT,CASSPGVNQPQHF
TRBD2,TRBJ2-2,TRBV2,.,TGTGCCAGCAGGGGAGCTAGCGGCACGAACACCGGGGAGCTGTTTTTT,CASRGASGTNTGELFF
.,TRBJ2-7,TRBV27,.,TGTGCCAGCAGCGCACAGGGCTACGAGCAGTACTTC,CASSAQGYEQYF
TRBD1,TRBJ1-5,TRBV2,many,TGTGCCAGCAGTGAAGCGGGGACAGGGGGAAATCAGCCCCAGCATTTT,CASSEAGTGGNQPQHF
TRBD2,TRBJ2-2,TRBV5-4,.,TGTGCCAGCAGCCGGTTTGGTACGGGGGGGCCGGGCACCGGGGAGCTGTTTTTT,CASSRFGTGGPGTGELFF
.,TRBJ2-3,TRBV7-2,.,TGTGCCAGCAGCCCTTCGCGGGCGATAACAGATACGCAGTATTTT,CASSPSRAITDTQYF
TRBD2,TRBJ2-1,TRBV9,once,TGTGCCAGCAGCGTAGTTAGCGGGGGGGCCACCTACAATGAGCAGTTCTTC,CASSVVSGGATYNEQFF
.,TRBJ1-2,TRBV5-6,once,TGTGCCAGCAGCTTTTATAGAAGACAAGGCTATGGCTACACCTTC,CASSFYRRQGYGYTF
.,TRBJ1-2,TRBV27,.,TGTGCCAGCAGGGAGCTTACAGGGTCGGGTGACACCTTC,CASRELTGSGDTF
TRBD1,TRBJ1-2,TRBV3-1/TRBV3-2,.,TGTGCCAGCAGCCAAGATCACAGGGGGCCTCTAGGCTACACCTTC,CASSQDHRGPLGYTF
.,TRBJ1-2,TRBV14,.,TGTGCCAGCAGCCCCAAAGTCCGCAACAGGCCCTATGGCTACACCTTC,CASSPKVRNRPYGYTF
.,TRBJ1-1,TRBV25-1,.,TGTGCCAGCAGTGAATCCCTAGATAGGTACACTGAAGCTTTCTTT,CASSESLDRYTEAFF
.,TRBJ2-7,TRBV3-1/TRBV3-2,.,TGTGCCAGCAGCCGAACAGGGTCAAATACCTACGAGCAGTACTTC,CASSRTGSNTYEQYF
.,TRBJ1-3,TRBV7-9,few,TGTGCCAGCAGCTTAGTCCAGGGGCCCAGCTCTGGAAACACCATATATTTT,CASSLVQGPSSGNTIYF
TRBD1,TRBJ2-4,TRBV10-2,.,TGCGCCAGCAGCCTACGTGGACAGGGGAAGAGAAACATTCAGTACTTC,CASSLRGQGKRNIQYF
TRBD1,TRBJ2-3,TRBV29-1,.,TGCAGCGTTGAAGATCGGACAGGGGGGTCCACAGATACGCAGTATTTT,CSVEDRTGGSTDTQYF
.,TRBJ2-2,TRBV27,.,TGTGCCAGCAGTCCAGGGTTGGGGACCGGGGAGCTGTTTTTT,CASSPGLGTGELFF
TRBD2,TRBJ2-3,TRBV5-3,once,TGTGCCAGAAGCCCAAGGACTAGCGGGGGGATCCATTCGGATACGCAGTATTTT,CARSPRTSGGIHSDTQYF
TRBD2,TRBJ2-1,TRBV7-9,once,TGTGCCAGCAGCATTAGCGGGGGGGCCGGTGAGCAGTTCTTC,CASSISGGAGEQFF
TRBD1,TRBJ1-6,TRBV29-1,many,TGCAGCGTTCGGGACAGGGGGGATTCACCCCTCCACTTT,CSVRDRGDSPLHF
TRBD1,TRBJ2-1,TRBV5-1,.,TGCGCCAGCAGCCCATGGACAGGGGGCGCCTACAATGAGCAGTTCTTC,CASSPWTGGAYNEQFF
.,TRBJ2-7,TRBV27,.,TGTGCCAGCAGTTTATTGACAGGTACCTACGAGCAGTACTTC,CASSLLTGTYEQYF
.,TRBJ1-2,TRBV20-1,few,TGCAGTGCTAGTGTTGGGGGGGGCGGTGGCTACACCTTC,CSASVGGGGGYTF
TRBD1,TRBJ2-1,TRBV7-3,.,TGTGCCAGCAGCTTACAGGGACAGGGATACAATGAGCAGTTCTTC,CASSLQGQGYNEQFF
.,TRBJ2-7,TRBV6-2/TRBV6-3,.,TGTGCCAGCAGTTATTGGGGCCACGAGCAGTACTTC,CASSYWGHEQYF
TRBD1,TRBJ1-2,TRBV5-4,.,TGTGCCAGCAGCTTGGATCTATCAGGGGGCGCTTTCTATGGCTACACCTTC,CASSLDLSGGAFYGYTF
TRBD2,TRBJ2-1,TRBV5-4,.,TGTGCCAGCAGCGCCCCCCCGGGACTAGCCGGCAATGAGCAGTTCTTC,CASSAPPGLAGNEQFF
.,TRBJ2-1,TRBV5-8,once,TGTGCCAGCAGCCTCCCGGTATCGGATGAGCAGTTCTTC,CASSLPVSDEQFF
.,TRBJ2-7,TRBV5-4,.,TGTGCCAGCAGCCAAACAGGGCGTTCCTACGAGCAGTACTTC,CASSQTGRSYEQYF
.,TRBJ1-4,TRBV6-1,.,TGTGCCAGCAGTCTCCCCGGGACACGTGAAAAACTGTTTTTT,CASSLPGTREKLFF
.,TRBJ1-1,TRBV12-5,.,TGTGCTAGTGGTTTGGGGGAACAGGGGAACACTGAAGCTTTCTTT,CASGLGEQGNTEAFF
TRBD1,TRBJ2-5,TRBV11-2,.,TGTGCCAGCAGCTTAGTCGGGACAGGGGTCGAAGAGACCCAGTACTTC,CASSLVGTGVEETQYF
.,TRBJ2-1,TRBV6-5,many,TGTGCCAGCAGCACCTACAATGAGCAGTTCTTC,CASSTYNEQFF
.,TRBJ2-1,TRBV13,.,TGTGCCAGCAGCTTAGGCGGACAACGCTCCTACAATGAGCAGTTCTTC,CASSLGGQRSYNEQFF
TRBD1,TRBJ2-3,TRBV14,.,TGTGCCAGCAGCCAAGTCGACACAGGGGTTTGGGCAGATACGCAGTATTTT,CASSQVDTGVWADTQYF